The 23 T cell receptor beta chains given below trace back to one sample, sequenced in a study of T cell clones after liver transplantation. Here immunoSEQ multiplex PCR was the method, and the copy in TCRdb shows in-frame clones only, minus some. The table includes around 110,000 clones, about nine tenths detected once. Specimen: CD4+ T cells from blood, collected 12 months after liver transplant. The receptors stem from a human patient who received a liver transplant. Some T cells may arise from the graft donor.

Written as DNA, the CDR3 is TGTGCCAGCAGTCGCCCTAGCGGGAGGCCCTCCAATGAGCAGTTCTTC. This translates into CASSRPSGRPSNEQFF. The gene calls are TRBV27 and TRBJ2-1, with TRBD2 identical over 11 bases. Germline CDR1 reads MNHEY; CDR2 reads SMNVEV (reference sequence). The trim removed 5 bases at V and 6 bases at J, leaving 9 bases unmatched. This CDR3 has 16 amino acids.

This clone was observed once. The rearrangement joins TRBV11-3 to TRBJ1-1, with D unresolved. The CDR3 spans 14 residues. V gave up 2 bases and J gave up 5 bases, with 12 bases separating them. Germline V gives CDR1 SGHNT, CDR2 YENEEA. CDR3 sequence (DNA): TGTGCCAGCAGCTTATGGGGAAGAGGAACTGAAGCTTTCTTT. Its protein product is CASSLWGRGTEAFF.

The CDR3, as DNA: TGCGCCAGCAGCCATGCGATGGACACTGAAGCTTTCTTT. Its protein product is CASSHAMDTEAFF. V and J are TRBV4-3 and TRBJ1-1; D gene ambiguous. Trimming took 3 bases from V and 3 from J, leaving 8 bases between them. Looked up from germline, CDR1 is LGHNA and CDR2 is YSLEER. The CDR3 is 13 amino acids.

This clone was seen only once. The gene calls are TRBV28 and TRBJ2-7; D gene unclear. This CDR3 is 12 amino acids long. CDR1 and CDR2 (germline): MDHEN, SYDVKM. V lost 4 bases, J lost 2 bases, and 6 bases lay in between. DNA of the CDR3: TGTGCCAGCAGTTCTGCAACCTACGAGCAGTACTTC. Its protein product is CASSSATYEQYF.

Notes on this clone: Other DNA sequences from this sample encode an identical CDR3 as well. The chain couples TRBV11-3 to TRBJ2-5; D remains ambiguous. This CDR3 contains 12 residues. The germline V and J ends were trimmed by 4 bases and 1 base, with 4 bases remaining between them. CDR1 is SGHNT, CDR2 YENEEA, per germline. The CDR3 protein is CASSSVQETQYF. Here the CDR3 DNA reads TGTGCCAGCAGCTCAGTCCAAGAGACCCAGTACTTC. Drawing the rest from reference TRBV11-3 and TRBJ2-5, the complete variable domain is EAGVVQSPRYKIIEKKQPVAFWCNPISGHNTLYWYLQNLGQGPELLIRYENEEAVDDSQLPKDRFSAERLKGVDSTLKIQPAELGDSAVYLCASSSVQETQYFGPGTRLLVL.

The CDR3 reads CASSPGSGQNTEAFF. CDR3 nucleotide sequence: TGTGCCAGCAGCCCCGGGAGTGGCCAGAACACTGAAGCTTTCTTT. This chain joins TRBV28 and TRBJ1-1; D is undetermined. The CDR3 spans 15 residues. The V and J ends lost 6 bases and 1 base respectively, with 15 bases between them. The V gene's germline CDR1 is MDHEN and CDR2 SYDVKM.

Details on this clone: Additional DNA sequences in this sample encode the identical CDR3. The rearrangement joins TRBV5-1 to TRBJ2-5; D remains ambiguous. The CDR3 extends over 11 amino acids. Germline V lookup: CDR1 SGHRS, CDR2 YFSETQ. Trimming took 2 bases from V and 5 from J, leaving 4 bases between them. The CDR3 region has the DNA TGCGCCAGCAGCTTAAGTGAGACCCAGTACTTC. This codes for CASSLSETQYF.

This clone was counted a single time. The genes are TRBV19 and TRBJ1-3; D is unresolved. The CDR3 covers 14 residues. Germline assignment: CDR1 LNHDA and CDR2 SQIVND (reference sequence). V was trimmed by 10 bases and J by 2 bases, leaving 15 bases between them. CDR3 sequence reads: CATGAFITGNTIYF. In DNA form, the CDR3 reads TGTGCCACCGGTGCCTTTATCACTGGAAACACCATATATTTT.

DNA for the CDR3: TGTGCCAGCAGTTACGGGGGACAAGTGAACACCATATATTTT. Translated: CASSYGGQVNTIYF. The V gene is TRBV6-5, the J gene TRBJ1-3, with D tentatively TRBD1 (6 bases). Deletions cut 2 bases from V and 7 bases from J, with 12 bases between. The germline gives CDR1 MNHEY, CDR2 SVGAGI. The CDR3 length is 14 residues.

CDR3 coding DNA: TGCGCCAGCGCCGGGACTACCTACAATGAGCAGTTCTTC. It yields the protein CASAGTTYNEQFF. This rearrangement joins TRBV10-1 to TRBJ2-1; 7 bases are a match to TRBD2. V trimming: 8 bases; J trimming: 2 bases; junction bases outside the gene matches: 3. In germline, CDR1 is WNHNN, CDR2 SYGVQD (reference sequence). This CDR3 region has 13 residues.

V usage is TRBV30 and J usage is TRBJ2-1; D is uncertain. Germline CDR1 GTSNPN, CDR2 SVGIG (reference sequence). The CDR3 length is 12 residues. The V gene lost 4 bases and the J gene lost 7 bases, with 11 bases spanning the gap. The CDR3: CAWTLDWNEQFF. CDR3 nucleotide sequence: TGTGCCTGGACACTCGACTGGAATGAGCAGTTCTTC.

The V and J genes are TRBV5-6 and TRBJ1-5, with 10 bases lining up with TRBD1. The CDR3 length is 15 residues. CDR1 is SGHDT, CDR2 YYEEEE, per germline. Unmatched junction bases numbered 5, after V lost 4 bases and J lost 4 bases. CDR3 sequence reads: CASSKGQGGNQPQHF. CDR3 DNA: TGTGCCAGCAGCAAAGGACAGGGGGGAAATCAGCCCCAGCATTTT.

The V call is TRBV28, the J call TRBJ2-3; 13 bases map to TRBD2. The CDR3 has 18 residues. CDR1 and CDR2 from the germline V gene are MDHEN and SYDVKM. The J segment lost 0 bases and the V segment lost 2 bases, leaving 5 bases of the junction unmatched. The CDR3 coding sequence is TGTGCCAGCAGTTTAACTGGGACTAGCGGGGCTAGCACAGATACGCAGTATTTT. Translation gives CASSLTGTSGASTDTQYF.

The chain has TRBV28 and TRBJ2-3; D perhaps matches TRBD1 (5 bases). V lost 10 bases, J lost 6 bases, and 23 bases lay in between. Germline V gives CDR1 MDHEN, CDR2 SYDVKM. The CDR3 contains 15 residues. CDR3 in DNA: TGTGCCATCGATAAAGGGCGGATATCAGGGGATACGCAGTATTTT. Amino acids: CAIDKGRISGDTQYF.

The V and J genes are TRBV19 and TRBJ2-7; 7 bases align to TRBD2. This CDR3 has 15 residues. Trimming removed 7 bases from V and 4 bases from J; junction bases left unmatched: 13. The germline V gene encodes CDR1 LNHDA and CDR2 SQIVND (reference sequence). The CDR3 DNA is TGTGCCAGTAAGGCGCGGAGGGAGGGCCAGTACGAGCAGTACTTC. It encodes CASKARREGQYEQYF.

This chain uses TRBV5-6 with TRBJ1-4; D might be TRBD1 (5 bases). Germline CDR1 reads SGHDT; CDR2 reads YYEEEE. V lost 0 bases, J lost 11 bases, and 8 bases lay in between. This CDR3 spans 12 amino acids. CDR3 amino acids: CASSLERGKLFF. Written as DNA, the CDR3 is TGTGCCAGCAGCTTGGAAAGGGGCAAACTGTTTTTT.

In its sample, this clone was seen once. The rearrangement uses TRBV7-2 and TRBJ2-5; 7 nucleotides align to TRBD2. This CDR3 contains 17 residues. Germline values: CDR1 SGHTA, CDR2 FQGNSA. V gave up 2 bases and J gave up 7 bases; unmatched junction bases: 16. The chain's CDR3 is CASSLKMFRAGEGTQYF. In DNA form, the CDR3 reads TGTGCCAGCAGCTTAAAAATGTTCCGCGCGGGAGAGGGGACCCAGTACTTC.

The rearrangement links TRBV28 to TRBJ1-2; possibly TRBD1 for D (6 bases). This CDR3 contains 12 residues. From germline, CDR1 is MDHEN and CDR2 SYDVKM. Trimming removed 10 bases from V and 2 bases from J, with 11 bases in between. The CDR3 nucleotides read TGTGCCACGGCGAGGGGGAACTATGGCTACACCTTC. Translating gives CATARGNYGYTF.

The gene calls are TRBV15 and TRBJ2-7; D is ambiguous. The CDR3 length is 13 residues. Germline V gene sequence: CDR1 LNHNV, CDR2 YYDKDF (reference sequence). The V gene lost 4 bases and the J gene lost 7 bases, with 14 bases spanning the gap. CDR3 sequence reads: CATSTHLREEQYF. In DNA, the CDR3 is TGTGCCACCAGCACCCATCTCCGCGAGGAGCAGTACTTC. Supplemented by reference TRBV15 and TRBJ2-7, the full variable domain reads DAMVIQNPRYQVTQFGKPVTLSCSQTLNHNVMYWYQQKSSQAPKLLFHYYDKDFNNEADTPDNFQSRRPNTSFCFLDIRSPGLGDTAMYLCATSTHLREEQYFGPGTRLTVT.

The chain employs TRBV30 and TRBJ2-5, with 9 nucleotides matching TRBD1. CDR1 GTSNPN and CDR2 SVGIG come from the germline V gene (reference sequence). With 1 base clipped from V and 3 bases from J, the junction kept 0 bases outside the gene matches. The CDR3 length is 13 residues. The CDR3 nucleotides read TGTGCCTGGAGTGGGACAGGGGAAGAGACCCAGTACTTC. Protein product: CAWSGTGEETQYF.

This clone appeared a few times. V is TRBV5-1 and J is TRBJ1-3; D gene unclear. CDR3 length equals 15 residues. Trimming took 4 bases from V and 0 from J, leaving 11 bases between them. In germline, CDR1 is SGHRS, CDR2 YFSETQ. The CDR3 spells CASSPTTHSGNTIYF. DNA for the CDR3: TGCGCCAGCAGCCCGACTACACACTCTGGAAACACCATATATTTT.

The table lists this clone with many counts. The rearrangement uses TRBV2 and TRBJ1-5, with D possibly TRBD1 on 6 matching bases. V dropped 8 bases and J dropped 0 bases, with 14 bases sitting between them. The CDR3 totals 15 residues. Germline V gene lookup returns CDR1 SNHLY and CDR2 FYNNEI. The CDR3 bases are TGTGCCAGCGGGACACGGATTTATAGCAATCAGCCCCAGCATTTT. Protein product: CASGTRIYSNQPQHF.

V gene TRBV7-2 combines with J gene TRBJ2-7; maybe TRBD1 (7 bases). Trimming took 3 bases from V and 2 from J, leaving 14 bases between them. The CDR3 loop spans 15 amino acids. CDR1 is SGHTA, CDR2 FQGNSA, per germline. For the CDR3, the DNA is TGTGCCAGCAGCTTTCGCGGGACAGTAGCCTACGAGCAGTACTTC. It specifies CASSFRGTVAYEQYF.